The clone carrying this TCR beta chain has more than one count but fewer than ten. Its antigen remains unidentified. Germline trimming cut 6 bases from V and 0 bases from J; bases unmatched to any gene: 4. The CDR3 runs 15 residues. Germline V CDR1 and CDR2: SQVTM, ANQGSEA. This sample was included in a study of T-cell reconstitution after alpha-beta-depleted transplantation in children. Preparation of the TCRbeta library was carried out with unique molecular identifiers. TCRdb independently ran MiXCR on the PCR reads; one entry per CDR3 protein. Counted here are roughly 350,000 distinct CDR3 sequences, 15% to 20% occurring once; the ten biggest clones make up around 43%. Study conclusions and caveats: Certain patients had high TCRbeta diversity at day 60, and it came from recipient T cells and thymic progenitors that survived. After transplant, at about two months, alpha-beta T cells were reportedly derived from several hundred expanded graft clones. One year post-transplant, T-cell counts and diversity were largely derived from T cells produced anew.

Here the sequenced sample was PBMCs, mostly from graft donor cells, taken 360 days after TCRalphabeta/CD19-depleted stem cell transplant. The rearrangement links TRBV29-1 to TRBJ2-3, with 12 bases lining up with TRBD2. This receptor was taken from a male patient between 2 and 9 years old who had a stem cell transplant for acute lymphoblastic leukemia, so the T cells may come from the graft donor. The CDR3 nucleotides are TGCAGCGTCCCCGGGACTAGCGGGAGCACAGATACGCAGTATTTT. Translating gives CSVPGTSGSTDTQYF.